The rows below give T cell receptor beta chains drawn from one sample of a study of OX40 agonist ivuxolimab in advanced cancers. The data were produced by immunoSEQ multiplex PCR, yet TCRdb's version contains in-frame clones alone and is incomplete. The sample lists some 90,000 clones, around 91% occurring once. Material: CD4+ or CD8+ T cells sorted from blood, obtained in a trial of the OX40 agonist ivuxolimab. The receptors here all came from an adult with an advanced solid tumor such as melanoma, head and neck, liver or kidney cancer. Each CDR3 is given with its conserved first and last residue. D genes are given only for firm matches. A row's size may be missing; if present it is once, few, many or a size class.

J gene | V gene | D gene | clone size | CDR3 DNA | CDR3 protein
TRBJ1-1 | TRBV11-2 | TRBD1 | - | TGTGCCAGCAGCTTAGGGCAGGGGGCAGAAGCTTTCTTT | CASSLGQGAEAFF
TRBJ2-3 | TRBV19 | TRBD2 | - | TGTGCCAGTACGGGACTAGCGATAGATACGCAGTATTTT | CASTGLAIDTQYF
TRBJ2-3 | TRBV7-8 | TRBD1 | - | TGTGCCAGCTCGAGGAGAGGGGGCCAAAGCACAGATACGCAGTATTTT | CASSRRGGQSTDTQYF
TRBJ2-1 | TRBV28 | TRBD1 | - | TGTGCCAGCAGTCCCCTGCGCGCCTGGGACAGGGTTGGGAATGAGCAGTTCTTC | CASSPLRAWDRVGNEQFF
TRBJ1-1 | TRBV7-3 | - | - | TGTGCCAGCAGCTTAACGGGGGGCTCTGGGACTGAAGCTTTCTTT | CASSLTGGSGTEAFF
TRBJ1-1 | TRBV6-4 | TRBD1 | once | TGTGCCAGCAGGGAACAGGGGTTCGGGAACACTGAAGCTTTCTTT | CASREQGFGNTEAFF
TRBJ2-5 | TRBV7-2 | TRBD2 | - | TGTGCCAGCAGCTTAAACTCGGGCGGGAGTGAGACCCAGTACTTC | CASSLNSGGSETQYF
TRBJ2-3 | TRBV7-2 | TRBD2 | - | TGTGCCAGCAGCTTATGGGGCGGGAGGGCCGCAGATACGCAGTATTTT | CASSLWGGRAADTQYF
TRBJ1-5 | TRBV18 | - | - | TGTGCCAGCTCACCATCAGGGTATAGCAATCGGCCCCAGCATTTT | CASSPSGYSNRPQHF
TRBJ1-3 | TRBV9 | - | - | TGTGCCAGCAGCGTACTGTTGGGCAGCTCTGGAAACACCATATATTTT | CASSVLLGSSGNTIYF
TRBJ2-7 | TRBV11-2 | - | - | TGTGCCAGCAGCTTCGGGGTAGTCCCCTACGAGCAGTACTTC | CASSFGVVPYEQYF
TRBJ2-1 | TRBV7-9 | TRBD2 | - | TGTGCCAGCAGCATCGTCCGGTTAGCGGGAGGAGCCTACAATGAGCAGTTCTTC | CASSIVRLAGGAYNEQFF
TRBJ2-7 | TRBV5-8 | - | - | TGTGCCAGCAGCCCGATAAGCTACGAGCAGTACTTC | CASSPISYEQYF
TRBJ1-1 | TRBV5-6 | - | - | TGTGCCAGCAGCTTCTTCAGGAGAGTTGAAGCTTTCTTT | CASSFFRRVEAFF
TRBJ1-6 | TRBV6-5 | - | - | TGTGCCAGCAGTCGAGCACGGAATTCACCCCTCCACTTT | CASSRARNSPLHF
TRBJ2-1 | TRBV7-3 | TRBD2 | few | TGTGCCAGCAGCAGCTCGTCCACTAGCGGGAGCAATGAGCAGTTCTTC | CASSSSSTSGSNEQFF
TRBJ2-2 | TRBV7-9 | - | - | TGTGCCAGCAGCCCCATCATGGCGGGCACCGGGGAGCTGTTTTTT | CASSPIMAGTGELFF
TRBJ2-7 | TRBV6-6 | TRBD2 | - | TGTGCCACCAAGCGGGAGACGGAATCCTACGAGCAGTACTTC | CATKRETESYEQYF
TRBJ2-1 | TRBV9 | - | - | TGTGCCAGCAGCCCACAAACGATCAACGGTGAGCAGTTCTTC | CASSPQTINGEQFF
TRBJ1-5 | TRBV28 | - | - | TGTGCCAGCAGTTTATATGGTAGGGGCAATCAGCCCCAGCATTTT | CASSLYGRGNQPQHF
TRBJ2-1 | TRBV4-3 | TRBD2 | - | TGCGCCAGCAGCCAAGACGGCGCGGGAGTTTTTGTAAGTGAGCAGTTCTTC | CASSQDGAGVFVSEQFF
TRBJ1-5 | TRBV21-1 | - | - | TGTGCCAGCAGCAAAGTAGGCGGGACAGCTAGCAATCAGCCCCAGCATTTT | CASSKVGGTASNQPQHF
TRBJ2-3 | TRBV28 | - | - | TGTGCTTTAAGAGGGCCCGGCACAGATACGCAGTATTTT | CALRGPGTDTQYF
TRBJ1-2 | TRBV19 | TRBD1 | - | TGTGCCAGTAGTGCCGGGACAGTCCAACGTCTTAGGTACTATGGCTACACCTTC | CASSAGTVQRLRYYGYTF
TRBJ2-7 | TRBV18 | - | once | TGTGCCAGCTCACCAGGACTCGTGAACGAGCAGTACTTC | CASSPGLVNEQYF
TRBJ2-2 | TRBV7-3 | TRBD1 | - | TGTGCCAGCAGCTTGGAGCCGGGACAGGGGTTGGGGACCGGGGAGCTGTTTTTT | CASSLEPGQGLGTGELFF
TRBJ2-2 | TRBV5-1 | - | - | TGCGCCAGCAGCTTGGACAGGGTTCGCACCGGGGAGCTGTTTTTT | CASSLDRVRTGELFF
TRBJ2-6 | TRBV10-3 | TRBD2 | - | TGTGCCATCAGTGAGGGGACTAGTGGGGCCAACGTCCTGACTTTC | CAISEGTSGANVLTF
TRBJ2-3 | TRBV7-2 | TRBD1 | - | TGTGCCAGCAGCTATGACAGGGCCACAGGATATACGCAGTATTTT | CASSYDRATGYTQYF
TRBJ2-7 | TRBV29-1 | - | - | TGCAGCGGTTCCCGGGGCTACGAGCAGTACTTC | CSGSRGYEQYF
TRBJ2-2 | TRBV18 | - | - | TGTGCCAGCTCACCACCACCCTCGCAAGCGGACTACACCGGGGAGCTGTTTTTT | CASSPPPSQADYTGELFF
TRBJ1-1 | TRBV18 | - | - | TGTGCCAGCTCACCTTCCGGACGGAGGGGGACTGAAGCTTTCTTT | CASSPSGRRGTEAFF
TRBJ2-1 | TRBV28 | TRBD2 | - | TGTGCCAGCAGGAAGGCTAGCGGGAGGACCTCCTACAATGAGCAGTTCTTC | CASRKASGRTSYNEQFF
TRBJ2-4 | TRBV12-5 | TRBD2 | - | TGTGCTAGTGCCACTCCCGCGGGGGAAAACATTCAGTACTTC | CASATPAGENIQYF
TRBJ2-3 | TRBV27 | - | - | TGTGCCAGCAGCCGCACAGATACGCAGTATTTT | CASSRTDTQYF
TRBJ2-3 | TRBV4-2 | TRBD1 | once | TGTGCCAGCAGCCCACAGGGGGGAGATACGCAGTATTTT | CASSPQGGDTQYF
TRBJ2-1 | TRBV11-1 | - | - | TGTGCCAGCAGCCGAGAAGCAGGGATCGAGCAGTTCTTC | CASSREAGIEQFF
TRBJ1-5 | TRBV19 | - | - | TGTGCCAGTAGTATCGGGGTTAGCAATCAGCCCCAGCATTTT | CASSIGVSNQPQHF
TRBJ1-2 | TRBV5-7 | TRBD1 | - | TGTGCCAGCAGCTTGCCCCGGGACAGAAACTATGGCTACACCTTC | CASSLPRDRNYGYTF
TRBJ2-7 | TRBV10-3 | TRBD1 | - | TGTGCCATCAGCCCGGGGCAGGGGGCCGGCGAGCAGTACTTC | CAISPGQGAGEQYF
TRBJ2-3 | TRBV4-1 | - | - | TGCGCCAGCAGCCATTCTGTGGCTAGCGGCACAGATACGCAGTATTTT | CASSHSVASGTDTQYF
TRBJ2-3 | TRBV5-1 | TRBD2 | - | TGCGCCAGCAGCCGTGGACTAGCGGGAGCGGGCACAGATACGCAGTATTTT | CASSRGLAGAGTDTQYF
TRBJ2-2 | TRBV7-6 | TRBD1 | - | TGTGCCAGCAGCTCACAGGGGACCGGGGAGCTGTTTTTT | CASSSQGTGELFF